A single sample gave rise to the 27 T cell receptor beta chains below, sequenced in a study of control samples from healthy donors and cancer patients (dated by TCRdb to the early 2020s). The library was built by means of the immunoSEQ multiplex PCR assay. TCRdb carries this immuneACCESS record with in-frame sequences only. Its versions omit some clonotypes, under half of them owing to an unresolved V gene in the studies checked, with the rest unexplained. The sample data list about 120,000 clones, and about 89% of these were observed just once. The ten top clones hold about two fifths of the sample. The sequenced sample was blood. These receptor sequences come from a man aged 45-65 years in good health.

This chain uses TRBV9 with TRBJ1-3; tentative D call: TRBD1 (6 bases). The germline V and J ends were trimmed by 4 bases and 2 bases, with 13 bases remaining between them. CDR3 length equals 15 residues. Germline values: CDR1 SGDLS, CDR2 YYNGEE. The CDR3 bases are TGTGCCAGCAGCCCTCGGGACACAGCTGGAAACACCATATATTTT. Its protein is CASSPRDTAGNTIYF.

Notes on this clone: The identical CDR3 is also encoded by other nucleotide sequences in the sample. V is TRBV5-8 and J is TRBJ1-3; 8 bases align to TRBD1. V was clipped by 3 bases and J by 2 bases; unmatched bases: 4. The CDR3 extends over 15 amino acids. Looked up from germline, CDR1 is SGHTS and CDR2 is YDEGEE. CDR3 nucleotide sequence: TGTGCCAGCAGCTCGGACAGGGTGCCTGGAAACACCATATATTTT. It specifies CASSSDRVPGNTIYF.

V and J are TRBV5-1 and TRBJ1-2; 9 bases are a match to TRBD1. The CDR3 length is 13 residues. Germline values: CDR1 SGHRS, CDR2 YFSETQ. V lost 5 bases and J lost 4; bases outside the gene matches: 3. The CDR3 is CASSSDRGYGYTF. The CDR3 nucleotides read TGCGCCAGCAGTTCGGACAGGGGCTATGGCTACACCTTC.

This clone was seen a few times. The chain combines TRBV5-1 with TRBJ2-5; 12 nucleotides line up with TRBD2. CDR1 and CDR2 (germline): SGHRS, YFSETQ. The CDR3 totals 19 residues. V shed 1 base, J shed 1 base, and the junction held 11 bases outside the gene matches. CDR3 region: CASSLSPGASGGVQETQYF. The CDR3, as DNA: TGCGCCAGCAGCTTGAGTCCCGGGGCTAGCGGGGGGGTCCAAGAGACCCAGTACTTC.

The CDR3 loop reads CASSPLTRGEQFF. The CDR3, as DNA: TGCGCCAGCAGCCCGCTGACTAGGGGTGAGCAGTTCTTC. The rearrangement joins TRBV5-1 to TRBJ2-1; the D gene is possibly TRBD2 (6 bases). The V gene's germline CDR1 is SGHRS and CDR2 YFSETQ. CDR3 length: 13 amino acids. V lost 4 bases and J lost 9, with 14 bases in between.

The rearrangement links TRBV5-4 to TRBJ2-7, with 8 positions matching TRBD2. This CDR3 region has 15 residues. Per the germline V gene, CDR1 is SGHNT and CDR2 is YYREEE (reference sequence). The V and J ends lost 4 bases and 7 bases, in that order; junction bases with no gene match: 13. CDR3 amino acids: CASSLSAGALEEQYF. CDR3 DNA: TGTGCCAGCAGCCTGTCAGCGGGGGCTTTAGAGGAGCAGTACTTC.

This chain joins TRBV19 and TRBJ2-4, with D unresolved. V lost 5 bases, J lost 8 bases, and 10 bases lay in between. Germline CDR1 is LNHDA and CDR2 is SQIVND (reference sequence). The CDR3 length is 12 residues. The CDR3 here is CASSHSRDIQYF. CDR3 bases: TGTGCCAGTAGTCACAGTAGGGACATTCAGTACTTC.

The chain is built from TRBV27 and TRBJ2-2, with no clear D. The V and J ends lost 1 base and 1 base respectively, with 7 bases between them. This CDR3 contains 15 residues. Germline lookup yields CDR1 MNHEY and CDR2 SMNVEV (reference sequence). CDR3 sequence reads: CASSLLRRNTGELFF. The CDR3, as DNA: TGTGCCAGCAGTTTATTACGGAGGAACACCGGGGAGCTGTTTTTT.

The J gene is TRBJ2-7, the V gene TRBV19; D call uncertain. The germline gives CDR1 LNHDA, CDR2 SQIVND (reference sequence). Trimming shortened V by 1 base and J by 1 base, and 5 bases separated the two germline ends. The CDR3 extends over 13 amino acids. CDR3 bases: TGTGCCAGTAGTATAGGCAGTTCCTACGAGCAGTACTTC. Protein product: CASSIGSSYEQYF.

The genes are TRBV5-1 and TRBJ2-3; TRBD1 agrees at 9 bases. Germline V gene lookup returns CDR1 SGHRS and CDR2 YFSETQ. V lost 6 bases to trimming and J lost 3 bases; unmatched junction nucleotides: 8. There are 15 residues in the CDR3. CDR3 sequence reads: CASTFRDRETDTQYF. In nucleotides, the CDR3 is TGCGCCAGCACGTTCCGGGACAGGGAAACAGATACGCAGTATTTT.

The chain joins TRBV15 to TRBJ2-5; tentatively, D is TRBD2 (6 bases). Deletions cut 9 bases from V and 4 bases from J, with 9 bases between. CDR1 and CDR2 from the germline V gene are LNHNV and YYDKDF (reference sequence). This CDR3 is built from 11 residues. As DNA, the CDR3 is TGTGCCACGGGGGGAGGAGAGACCCAGTACTTC. Amino acids: CATGGGETQYF.

The CDR3 DNA reads TGTGCCAGCAGCTTAGACGGTAACACCGGGGAGCTGTTTTTT. Residues: CASSLDGNTGELFF. The rearrangement joins TRBV7-7 to TRBJ2-2; D is uncertain. CDR3 length: 14 residues. V lost 1 base, J lost 2 bases, and 5 bases lay in between. Germline assignment: CDR1 SSHAT and CDR2 FNYEAQ (reference sequence).

The rearrangement joins TRBV7-7 to TRBJ2-7; a weak D match, TRBD2 (6 bases). The CDR3 covers 12 residues. Germline-derived CDR1 and CDR2 are SSHAT and FNYEAQ (reference sequence). Deletions cut 5 bases from V and 6 bases from J, with 11 bases between. This CDR3 reads CASSPPGGEQYF. The CDR3 nucleotides are TGTGCCAGCAGCCCCCCCGGGGGCGAGCAGTACTTC.

The chain has TRBV18 and TRBJ2-5, with 9 bases fitting TRBD2. The V gene end was trimmed by 2 bases and the J gene end by 4 bases; junction bases not matched to a gene: 8. Germline V gives CDR1 KGHSH, CDR2 LQKENI. There are 16 residues in the CDR3. CDR3 residues: CASSPGAGGVGETQYF. For the CDR3, the DNA is TGTGCCAGCTCACCAGGAGCGGGGGGCGTGGGAGAGACCCAGTACTTC.

The J gene is TRBJ2-7, the V gene TRBV6-2 or TRBV6-3, with TRBD1 matching 10 bases. Germline V gene lookup returns CDR1 MNHEY and CDR2 SVGEGT. The CDR3 contains 15 residues. V shed 5 bases, J shed 2 bases, and the junction held 6 bases outside the gene matches. CDR3 DNA sequence: TGTGCCAGCAGTACTCGGGACAGGGGAACCTACGAGCAGTACTTC. Protein product: CASSTRDRGTYEQYF.

The chain is built from TRBV20-1 and TRBJ1-5, with D possibly being TRBD1 (5 bases). Trimming removed 3 bases at V and 3 bases at J, with 18 bases between. This CDR3 is 16 amino acids long. The V gene's germline CDR1 is DFQATT and CDR2 SNEGSKA (reference sequence). The CDR3 region has the DNA TGCAGTGCTAGTGGGGCGCGAGGATCATACAATCAGCCCCAGCATTTT. Translation: CSASGARGSYNQPQHF.

The chain joins TRBV5-1 to TRBJ2-5; D remains ambiguous. The V end lost 4 bases, the J end lost 6 bases, and 4 bases lay between the germline ends. This CDR3 contains 10 residues. Germline CDR1 and CDR2: SGHRS and YFSETQ. The CDR3 region is CASSGKTQYF. The CDR3 nucleotides are TGCGCCAGCAGCGGGAAGACCCAGTACTTC.

The genes are TRBV10-3 and TRBJ2-3; 7 bases are a match to TRBD1. The CDR3 loop spans 14 amino acids. J was trimmed by 0 bases and V by 9 bases; bases with no gene match: 6. The germline V gene has CDR1 ENHRY and CDR2 SYGVKD. CDR3: CAILDRLSTDTQYF. The CDR3 DNA sequence: TGTGCCATTTTGGACAGGCTGAGCACAGATACGCAGTATTTT.

J is TRBJ1-1 and V is TRBV27, with D perhaps matching TRBD1 (5 bases). This CDR3 comprises 16 residues. Germline assignment: CDR1 MNHEY and CDR2 SMNVEV (reference sequence). Trimming left V 3 bases short and J 2 bases short, with 16 bases between. The CDR3 here is CASSFWSPTGNTEAFF. CDR3 nucleotide sequence: TGTGCCAGCAGTTTCTGGTCACCTACAGGAAACACTGAAGCTTTCTTT.

The gene calls are TRBV12-5 and TRBJ2-5; D not resolved. Germline V gives CDR1 LGHNT, CDR2 FRNRAP. The CDR3 covers 13 residues. The V end was cut by 5 bases, the J end by 5 bases, with 12 bases between. CDR3 coding DNA: TGTGCTAGTGGTATGGGCCAGAGGGAGACCCAGTACTTC. Protein sequence: CASGMGQRETQYF.

In this sample, this clone turned up once. The chain recombines TRBV3-1 (or the pseudogene TRBV3-2) with TRBJ1-1; TRBD1 might be the D (5 bases). V dropped 0 bases and J dropped 10 bases, with 12 bases sitting between them. The V gene's germline CDR1 is LGHDT and CDR2 YNNKEL (reference sequence). This CDR3 has 13 amino acids. CDR3 nucleotides: TGTGCCAGCAGCCAAGACGGGGCCCTGGGAGCTTTCTTT. This gives the protein CASSQDGALGAFF.

The chain employs TRBV12-3 or TRBV12-4 and TRBJ1-4; D remains unclear. Deletions cut 2 bases from V and 7 bases from J, with 2 bases between. There are 11 residues in the CDR3. CDR3 residues: CASSLSEKLFF. The CDR3 nucleotides read TGTGCCAGCAGTTTAAGTGAAAAACTGTTTTTT.

This clone was seen once. The chain links TRBV19 to TRBJ2-5; 9 bases match TRBD2. Germline CDR1 LNHDA, CDR2 SQIVND (reference sequence). The CDR3 runs to 19 residues. Trimming removed 0 bases from V and 2 bases from J; junction bases left unmatched: 13. The DNA for the CDR3 is TGTGCCAGTAGTATAGATACCCCCGGCTGGAGCGGGGGGCAAGAGACCCAGTACTTC. Residues: CASSIDTPGWSGGQETQYF.

The chain has TRBV27 and TRBJ1-4, with TRBD1 as a possible D gene (6 bases). V lost 6 bases, J lost 8 bases, and 16 bases lay in between. In germline, CDR1 is MNHEY, CDR2 SMNVEV (reference sequence). This CDR3 has 14 residues. The CDR3 reads CASRLQGSGEKLFF. The DNA for the CDR3 is TGTGCCAGCAGGCTACAGGGCTCAGGGGAAAAACTGTTTTTT.

About this clone: The same CDR3 is also encoded by other DNA sequences in this sample. The chain has TRBV30 and TRBJ2-5; D may correspond to TRBD1 or TRBD2 (6 bases each). The V gene's germline CDR1 is GTSNPN and CDR2 SVGIG (reference sequence). The V and J ends lost 3 bases and 5 bases respectively, with 13 bases between them. The CDR3 has 13 amino acids. The CDR3 here is CAWSVEGGETQYF. CDR3 in DNA: TGTGCCTGGAGCGTCGAAGGGGGGGAGACCCAGTACTTC.

This clone has only one observation. V and J are TRBV4-1 and TRBJ1-5, with 8 bases matching TRBD1. Germline-derived CDR1 and CDR2 are MGHRA and YSYEKL. The trim removed 0 bases at V and 2 bases at J, leaving 12 bases unmatched. This CDR3 has 19 residues. Here the CDR3 DNA reads TGCGCCAGCAGCCAAGATAGGGCAGGGGGCTTTCTGCGCAATCAGCCCCAGCATTTT. It codes for CASSQDRAGGFLRNQPQHF.

V and J are TRBV5-1 and TRBJ2-3; D is possibly TRBD1 (6 bases). Trimming left V 5 bases short and J 3 bases short, with 16 bases between. The CDR3 totals 15 residues. CDR1 SGHRS and CDR2 YFSETQ come from the germline V gene. In nucleotides, the CDR3 is TGCGCCAGCAGACGGGACAATTCGAAGACAGATACGCAGTATTTT. This encodes CASRRDNSKTDTQYF.